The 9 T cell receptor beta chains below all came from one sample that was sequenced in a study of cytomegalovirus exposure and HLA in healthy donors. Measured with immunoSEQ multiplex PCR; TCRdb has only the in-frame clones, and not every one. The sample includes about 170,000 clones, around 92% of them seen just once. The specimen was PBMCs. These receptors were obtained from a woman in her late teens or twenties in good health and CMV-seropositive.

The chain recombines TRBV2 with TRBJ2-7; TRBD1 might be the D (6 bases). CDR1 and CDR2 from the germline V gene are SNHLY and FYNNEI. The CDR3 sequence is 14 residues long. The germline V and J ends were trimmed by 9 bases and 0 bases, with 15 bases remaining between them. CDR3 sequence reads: CASVFDRSSYEQYF. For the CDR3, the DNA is TGTGCCAGTGTCTTCGACAGGAGCTCCTACGAGCAGTACTTC.

In DNA form, the CDR3 reads TGTGCCAGCAGCCCTGGACTAGCGGGCGCCTACGAGCAGTACTTC. Its protein is CASSPGLAGAYEQYF. The rearrangement links TRBV5-4 to TRBJ2-7; 11 positions agree with TRBD2. This CDR3 contains 15 residues. Germline V gene lookup returns CDR1 SGHNT and CDR2 YYREEE (reference sequence). V lost 4 bases and J lost 2; bases outside the gene matches: 5.

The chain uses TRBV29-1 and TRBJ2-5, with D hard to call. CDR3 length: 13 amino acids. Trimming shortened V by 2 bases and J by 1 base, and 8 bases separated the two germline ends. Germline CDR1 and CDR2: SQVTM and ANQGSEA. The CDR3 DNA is TGCAGCGTTGAACACAGAACCCAAGAGACCCAGTACTTC. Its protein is CSVEHRTQETQYF.

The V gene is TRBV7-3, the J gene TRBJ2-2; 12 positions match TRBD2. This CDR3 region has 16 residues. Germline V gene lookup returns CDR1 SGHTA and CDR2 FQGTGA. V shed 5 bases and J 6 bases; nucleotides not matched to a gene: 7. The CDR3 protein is CASSKTLAGGPGELFF. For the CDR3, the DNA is TGTGCCAGCAGCAAAACGCTAGCGGGAGGGCCCGGGGAGCTGTTTTTT.

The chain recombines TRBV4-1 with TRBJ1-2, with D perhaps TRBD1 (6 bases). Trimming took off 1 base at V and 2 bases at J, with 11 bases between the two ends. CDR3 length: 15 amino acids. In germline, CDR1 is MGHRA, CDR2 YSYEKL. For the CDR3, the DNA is TGCGCCAGCAGCCAAGGGGTCCAGGGGAACTATGGCTACACCTTC. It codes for CASSQGVQGNYGYTF.

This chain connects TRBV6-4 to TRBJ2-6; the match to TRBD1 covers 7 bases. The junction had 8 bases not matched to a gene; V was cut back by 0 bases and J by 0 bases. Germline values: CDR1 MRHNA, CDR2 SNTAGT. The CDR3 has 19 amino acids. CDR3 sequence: CASSDSKEGAGSGANVLTF. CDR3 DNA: TGTGCCAGCAGTGACTCGAAAGAGGGGGCCGGCTCTGGGGCCAACGTCCTGACTTTC.

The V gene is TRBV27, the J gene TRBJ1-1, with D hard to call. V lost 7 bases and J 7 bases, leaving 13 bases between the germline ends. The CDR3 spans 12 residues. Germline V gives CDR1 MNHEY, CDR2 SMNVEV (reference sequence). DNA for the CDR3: TGTGCCAGCAAATCGGGGTCCGATGAAGCTTTCTTT. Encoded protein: CASKSGSDEAFF.

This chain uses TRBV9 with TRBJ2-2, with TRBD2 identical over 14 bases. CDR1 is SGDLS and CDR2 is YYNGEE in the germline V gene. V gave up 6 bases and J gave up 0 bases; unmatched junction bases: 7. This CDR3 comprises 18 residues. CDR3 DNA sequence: TGTGCCAGCACTGCGGGACTAGCGGGAGCGGCGAACACCGGGGAGCTGTTTTTT. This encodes CASTAGLAGAANTGELFF.

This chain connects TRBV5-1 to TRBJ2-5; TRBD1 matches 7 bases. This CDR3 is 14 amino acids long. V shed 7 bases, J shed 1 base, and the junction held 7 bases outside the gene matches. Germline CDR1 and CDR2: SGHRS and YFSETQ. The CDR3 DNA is TGCGCCAGCTCGGGACAGATGATCCAAGAGACCCAGTACTTC. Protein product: CASSGQMIQETQYF.